These 20 T cell receptor beta chains came from one sample sequenced in a study of blood T cell repertoires in COVID-19. Clones were read by immunoSEQ multiplex PCR, and TCRdb kept only the in-frame ones, dropping some. There are more than 150,000 clones in the sample; around 83% occur only once, and 0.99% lies in the top ten. Sequenced: peripheral blood. The receptors shown here come from a man aged 18 to 29 with acute or convalescent COVID-19.

CDR3 nucleotides: TGTGCCAGTAGCACCGGGACAGCACAACAAGAGACCCAGTACTTC. This translates into CASSTGTAQQETQYF. The V gene is TRBV19, the J gene TRBJ2-5; 7 bases are shared with TRBD1. The CDR3 has 15 residues. V trimming: 6 bases; J trimming: 2 bases; junction bases outside the gene matches: 9. Germline assignment: CDR1 LNHDA and CDR2 SQIVND (reference sequence).

The chain links TRBV28 to TRBJ1-4; tentatively, D is TRBD1 (6 bases). Germline-derived CDR1 and CDR2 are MDHEN and SYDVKM. Trimming cost V 8 bases and J 7 bases, with 17 bases left between them. The CDR3 runs 14 residues. The CDR3 spells CASLETGSGEKLFF. CDR3 DNA: TGTGCCAGCCTCGAGACAGGTTCCGGTGAAAAACTGTTTTTT.

The gene calls are TRBV7-9 and TRBJ1-3; TRBD1 might be the D (6 bases). This CDR3 region has 17 residues. The germline gives CDR1 SEHNR, CDR2 FQNEAQ (reference sequence). V lost 3 bases to trimming and J lost 2 bases, with 17 bases between them. This CDR3 is CASSLGRNSGAGNTIYF. The CDR3 nucleotides read TGTGCCAGCAGCTTGGGACGCAACTCAGGGGCTGGAAACACCATATATTTT.

In this sample, this clone turned up once. This chain connects TRBV6-5 to TRBJ1-1; a possible D gene is TRBD1 (5 bases). The CDR3 is 14 residues long. Germline lookup yields CDR1 MNHEY and CDR2 SVGAGI. The V end was cut by 6 bases, the J end by 4 bases, with 15 bases between. The CDR3 nucleotides read TGTGCCAGCAGAGTACAGGTCGGGGGCACTGAAGCTTTCTTT. Residues: CASRVQVGGTEAFF.

The V call is TRBV3-1 (or the pseudogene TRBV3-2), the J call TRBJ2-1; TRBD2 agrees at 9 bases. This CDR3 contains 18 residues. Looked up from germline, CDR1 is LGHDT and CDR2 is YNNKEL (reference sequence). V lost 4 bases, J lost 0 bases, and 10 bases stayed unmatched. CDR3 protein: CASSPEELAGTSYNEQFF. The CDR3, as DNA: TGTGCCAGCAGCCCGGAGGAACTAGCGGGCACCTCCTACAATGAGCAGTTCTTC.

The chain joins TRBV2 to TRBJ1-5; a possible D gene is TRBD1 (6 bases). Trimming took off 8 bases at V and 11 bases at J, with 19 bases between the two ends. This CDR3 region has 13 residues. Germline CDR1 SNHLY, CDR2 FYNNEI. Here the CDR3 DNA reads TGTGCCAGCTCGTGGACCGACACAGGGACCCAGCATTTT. This gives the protein CASSWTDTGTQHF.

The CDR3 DNA reads TGTGCCAGCAGTTACTCGCTGAGTAAAAATCAGCCCCAGCATTTT. As protein: CASSYSLSKNQPQHF. The V and J genes are TRBV6-5 and TRBJ1-5, with no clear D. This CDR3 is built from 15 residues. V was shortened by 0 bases and J by 4 bases, with 10 bases between the two germline ends. Germline V lookup: CDR1 MNHEY, CDR2 SVGAGI.

The chain recombines TRBV5-5 with TRBJ2-5, with 14 bases fitting TRBD2. This CDR3 has 17 residues. V shed 3 bases, J shed 4 bases, and the junction held 8 bases outside the gene matches. Germline-derived CDR1 and CDR2 are SGHKS and YYEKEE (reference sequence). The CDR3 region has the DNA TGTGCCAGCAGCTCCTTTCCCGGGACTAGCGGGAGAGAGACCCAGTACTTC. Residues: CASSSFPGTSGRETQYF.

This clone was found a few times. The J gene is TRBJ2-7, the V gene TRBV7-7, with TRBD1 matching over 8 bases. This CDR3 region has 14 residues. Germline CDR1 is SSHAT and CDR2 is FNYEAQ (reference sequence). J lost 2 bases, V lost 5 bases, and 5 bases had no gene match. The CDR3 DNA reads TGTGCCAGCAGCCCCGGACAGGGCCCCTACGAGCAGTACTTC. Its protein is CASSPGQGPYEQYF.

V is TRBV14 and J is TRBJ2-7; weak D call: TRBD1 (6 bases). Trimming cost V 4 bases and J 2 bases, with 15 bases left between them. Germline V gives CDR1 SGHDN, CDR2 FVKESK. The CDR3 consists of 15 residues. Here the CDR3 reads CASSLGWGLTYEQYF. DNA for the CDR3: TGTGCCAGCAGCCTCGGGTGGGGGCTTACCTACGAGCAGTACTTC.

The chain recombines TRBV30 with TRBJ2-3, with D perhaps TRBD1 (6 bases). Trimming pared 5 bases from V and 4 bases from J, leaving 22 bases between. Germline V gene lookup returns CDR1 GTSNPN and CDR2 SVGIG (reference sequence). The CDR3 runs to 16 residues. The CDR3 protein is CAWGPSGGRRSDTQYF. As DNA, the CDR3 is TGTGCCTGGGGGCCCAGTGGGGGCCGCCGATCAGATACGCAGTATTTT.

The gene calls are TRBV6-5 and TRBJ1-6; no clear D gene. This CDR3 is 14 amino acids long. V shed 5 bases and J shed 13 bases, with 18 bases lying between them. Germline V gene data show CDR1 as MNHEY and CDR2 as SVGAGI. The CDR3 loop is CASSPEASRVPLHF. The DNA for the CDR3 is TGTGCCAGCAGTCCCGAGGCCAGCCGGGTGCCCCTCCACTTT.

The J gene is TRBJ2-7, the V gene TRBV25-1; tentatively, D is TRBD1 (6 bases). The V and J ends lost 3 bases and 2 bases respectively, with 14 bases between them. Germline V gene lookup returns CDR1 MGHDK and CDR2 SYGVNS. This CDR3 has 15 amino acids. The CDR3 DNA reads as TGTGCCAGCAGTGACCCTTCGACAGGAGCCTACGAGCAGTACTTC. Translated, it gives CASSDPSTGAYEQYF.

The chain uses TRBV7-2 and TRBJ1-5; tentative D call: TRBD1 (6 bases). Trimming removed 8 bases at V and 2 bases at J, with 7 bases between. The CDR3 loop spans 12 amino acids. Germline V gene lookup returns CDR1 SGHTA and CDR2 FQGNSA. The CDR3 nucleotides are TGTGCCAGCCGACAGGGCAATCAGCCCCAGCATTTT. Translated: CASRQGNQPQHF.

V usage is TRBV19 and J usage is TRBJ1-5; TRBD1 matches 7 bases. Per germline, CDR1 LNHDA and CDR2 SQIVND (reference sequence). Trimming at V came to 7 bases and at J to 1 base, leaving 4 bases not matched to a gene. The CDR3 extends over 14 amino acids. Written as DNA, the CDR3 is TGTGCCAGTACCTCAGGGGGGAGCAATCAGCCCCAGCATTTT. Its protein is CASTSGGSNQPQHF. The full variable domain, in which reference TRBV19 and TRBJ1-5 provide the parts outside the CDR3, is DGGITQSPKYLFRKEGQNVTLSCEQNLNHDAMYWYRQDPGQGLRLIYYSQIVNDFQKGDIAEGYSVSREKKESFPLTVTSAQKNPTAFYLCASTSGGSNQPQHFGDGTRLSIL.

This clone came up once. The rearrangement links TRBV7-7 to TRBJ2-4, with 7 bases fitting TRBD1. Unmatched junction bases numbered 4, after V lost 5 bases and J lost 3 bases. This CDR3 spans 14 amino acids. The germline CDR1 and CDR2 sequences are SSHAT and FNYEAQ (reference sequence). This CDR3 is CASSPTGRKNIQYF. The DNA of the CDR3 is TGTGCCAGCAGCCCGACAGGGCGCAAAAACATTCAGTACTTC.

The chain has TRBV2 and TRBJ1-4; D remains ambiguous. The V gene lost 5 bases and the J gene lost 1 base, with 11 bases spanning the gap. This CDR3 is 15 amino acids long. Germline V lookup: CDR1 SNHLY, CDR2 FYNNEI. This CDR3 reads CASSSFGGTNEKLFF. CDR3 DNA sequence: TGTGCCAGCAGTTCCTTTGGCGGAACTAATGAAAAACTGTTTTTT.

This chain uses TRBV24-1 with TRBJ1-1; a weak D match, TRBD1 (5 bases). V lost 7 bases, J lost 4 bases, and 15 bases lay in between. Germline V CDR1 and CDR2: KGHDR, SFDVKD. This CDR3 spans 14 amino acids. CDR3 loop: CATRGTEGSTEAFF. The DNA for the CDR3 is TGTGCCACCAGGGGGACGGAGGGGAGCACTGAAGCTTTCTTT.

The genes are TRBV19 and TRBJ1-5, with D perhaps matching TRBD1 (6 bases). Germline values: CDR1 LNHDA, CDR2 SQIVND (reference sequence). Deletions cut 4 bases from V and 3 bases from J, with 16 bases between. This CDR3 is 16 amino acids long. CDR3 nucleotides: TGTGCCAGTAGTACCTCCCCCAGGGGCCACAATCAGCCCCAGCATTTT. Protein sequence: CASSTSPRGHNQPQHF.

V gene TRBV7-7 combines with J gene TRBJ2-7, with 8 bases that match TRBD1. Per the germline V gene, CDR1 is SSHAT and CDR2 is FNYEAQ (reference sequence). V lost 4 bases, J lost 3 bases, and 14 bases stayed unmatched. There are 17 residues in the CDR3. CDR3 nucleotide sequence: TGTGCCAGCAGCTCCAGGTCACAGGGGGTGCCCCTCTACGAGCAGTACGTC. Translated: CASSSRSQGVPLYEQYV.